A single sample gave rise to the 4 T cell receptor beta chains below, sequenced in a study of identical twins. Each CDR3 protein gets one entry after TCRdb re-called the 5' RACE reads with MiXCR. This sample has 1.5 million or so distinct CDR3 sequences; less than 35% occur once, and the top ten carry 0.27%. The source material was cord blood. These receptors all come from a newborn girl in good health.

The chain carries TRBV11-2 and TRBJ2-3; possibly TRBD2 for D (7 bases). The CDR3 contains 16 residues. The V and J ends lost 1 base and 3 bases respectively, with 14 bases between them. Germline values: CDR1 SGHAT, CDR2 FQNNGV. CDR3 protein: CASSLGVGGATDTQYF. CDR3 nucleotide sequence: TGTGCCAGCAGCTTAGGAGTTGGGGGGGCGACAGATACGCAGTATTTT. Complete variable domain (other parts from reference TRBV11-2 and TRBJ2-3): EAGVAQSPRYKIIEKRQSVAFWCNPISGHATLYWYQQILGQGPKLLIQFQNNGVVDDSQLPKDRFSAERLKGVDSTLKIQPAKLEDSAVYLCASSLGVGGATDTQYFGPGTRLTVL.

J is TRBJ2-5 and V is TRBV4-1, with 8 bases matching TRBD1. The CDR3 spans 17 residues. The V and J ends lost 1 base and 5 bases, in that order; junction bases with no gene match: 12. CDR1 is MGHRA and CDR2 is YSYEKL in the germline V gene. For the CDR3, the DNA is TGCGCCAGCAGCCAAGGTCCGGACAGGGTTTCCGGGGAGACCCAGTACTTC. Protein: CASSQGPDRVSGETQYF.

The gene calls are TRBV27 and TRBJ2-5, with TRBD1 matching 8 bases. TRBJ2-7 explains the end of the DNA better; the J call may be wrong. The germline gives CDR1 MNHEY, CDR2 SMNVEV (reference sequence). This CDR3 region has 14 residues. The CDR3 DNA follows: TGTGCCAGCAGTTTACAGGGGGCTCGGAACGAGCAGTACTTC. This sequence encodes CASSLQGARNEQYF.

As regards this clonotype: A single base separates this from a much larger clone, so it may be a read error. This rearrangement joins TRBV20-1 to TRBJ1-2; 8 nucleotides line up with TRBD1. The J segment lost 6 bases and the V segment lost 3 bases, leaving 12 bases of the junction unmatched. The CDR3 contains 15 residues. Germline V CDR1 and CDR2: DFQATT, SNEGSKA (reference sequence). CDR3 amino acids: CSARLRTGRGHGYTF. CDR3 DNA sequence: TGCAGTGCTAGGCTTCGGACAGGGCGCGGCCATGGCTACACCTTC.